The clone carrying this T cell receptor (beta chain) appeared a few times. TCRdb re-called the RACE reads through MiXCR, storing one row per CDR3 protein. The profile shows 75,000 to 100,000 distinct CDR3 sequences, 7.5% to 10% of them singletons. This sample is part of a study of human T cells and chemical hapten exposure. For the study at large: DPC at 2% was the sensitizing agent, placed on around 2 cm by around 2 cm of upper inner arm skin.

V dropped 2 bases and J dropped 2 bases, with 10 bases sitting between them. The CDR3 extends over 14 amino acids. The germline V gene encodes CDR1 SGHDT and CDR2 YYEEEE. Time point given: patch test 2, 6 weeks after DPC sensitization. Sample treatment: therapeutic diphenylcyclopropenone sensitization with weekly scalp DPC. The receptor was derived from a woman aged 40 to 50 with alopecia areata. Some clones in this sample may be carry-over from other donors' samples. Here the sequenced sample was whole blood, taken in connection with sensitization to the hapten diphenylcyclopropenone (DPC). The V call is TRBV5-6, the J call TRBJ2-5, with D possibly matching TRBD1 (6 bases). CDR3 coding DNA: TGTGCCAGCAGCTTCGGGACACATCAAGAGACCCAGTACTTC. This encodes CASSFGTHQETQYF.